What follows describes a single T cell receptor (beta chain). Its antigen is currently not known. There are no base qualities to consult, and no much larger clone falls within one base. Libraries were constructed by the immunoSEQ multiplex PCR assay. On the authors' methods: Preprocessing removed nonproductive sequences and CDR3s not starting with C, not ending with F or W, or shorter than 7 amino acids. Antigen-specific clonotypes were called with the MANAFEST web app, based on expansion relative to reference and other culture wells. A clone was considered positive if significant expansion relative to the reference culture was observed in 2 of 3 replicate wells at an FDR below 0.05. A further requirement for positive clones was significant expansion compared with all other tandem wells, along with an odds ratio above 5. CDR3 homology was measured as pairwise Levenshtein distance, computed with the stringdist R package after trimming three terminal residues from each end. What TCRdb holds here is the immuneACCESS table cut down to in-frame rearrangements. Part of the clones is not present; checked against another copy, under half of the missing clones reflect an unresolved V gene, and the others are unexplained. The V and J calls and clone size were taken over from that table, and D and trimming were inferred from the DNA. This sample has 18,000 or so clones in its table, and 60% to 80% of those were observed once. The ten top clones hold approximately 19% of the sample.

This entry comes from a study of CD4 T cells in relation to SARS-CoV-2 and coronaviruses (dated by TCRdb to the early 2020s). A note on the overall study: In the ViraFEST assay, PBMCs were grown with antigen for nine to eleven days, and TCR beta CDR3s were then sequenced to identify antigen-specific clonal expansions. An HIV-1 Nef peptide pool or a no-peptide culture served as the negative reference condition. Using patient-derived lymphoblastoid cell lines, the shared crossreactive spike epitopes were mapped to their HLA restriction. At the level of individual TCR clonotypes, the study evaluated whether memory CD4+ T cells crossreact between the spike proteins of SARS-CoV-2 and those of common cold coronaviruses. The Adaptive Biotechnologies TCR-sequencing kit was used to sequence samples from a few pre-COVID donors and the naive versus memory experiments, whereas other data were Illumina-based. A different TCR-beta assay, based on Illumina, was used to sequence expansion assays from other donors in the study.

CD4+ T cells from unexposed donors were collected before the COVID-19 pandemic (2011-2018). After around 11 days of culture, CD4+ T cells were isolated with the EasySep CD4+ T cell isolation kit. As cell numbers permitted, CD4+ T cells from unexposed donors were tested for reactivity to SARS-CoV-2 S and N and to four common cold coronavirus spike pools. PBMCs were cultured at under 2.5 million per well in IMDM supplemented with 5% human AB serum and roughly 10 IU/ml IL-2. Half of the culture medium was replaced with fresh IL-2-containing medium on days 3 and 7. In general, triplicate replicate wells were used for every peptide culture condition. Leukapheresis product for the unexposed donors was purchased commercially. Ficoll-Paque PLUS gradient centrifugation was used to isolate PBMCs from either whole blood or leukapheresis product. PBMCs were either cryopreserved at -140 degrees C or used fresh in the expansion assay. The QIAamp Micro DNA Kit was used to extract genomic DNA from the CD4+ T cells.

At the junction V is shortened by 5 bases and J by 0 bases, with 11 bases in between. According to the germline V gene, CDR1 reads SGHTA and CDR2 reads FQGNSA. CDR3 length: 16 amino acids, cysteine to phenylalanine. CDR3 DNA only is kept here, 48 bases in frame from base 1. Findings and caveats that apply to the study as a whole: No donor contributed both pre-pandemic and post-infection samples, which limited tracing the source of pre-existing responses. In around three fifths of donors, memory CD4+ clonotypes turned up that crossrecognized SARS-CoV-2 and at least one common cold coronavirus spike. Significantly weaker SARS-CoV-2-driven expansion was shown by crossreactive clones than by monoreactive clones, consistent with antigenic imprinting. The study was limited by small numbers of patients and tested TCRs. Since the crossreactivity analysis centred on spike protein, crossreactivity against other viral proteins was not assessed.

Rearrangement joined TRBV7-2 to TRBJ2-6, and possibly TRBD1, on 5 matching bases. The source material was CD4+ T cells from PBMCs, cultured in vitro. The sequence was collected from a human donor in good health. The CDR3 region reads CASSLRQTSGANVLTF. The DNA sequence reads TGTGCCAGCAGCCTTAGACAGACCTCTGGGGCCAACGTCCTGACTTTC.